These 10 T cell receptor beta chains came from one sample sequenced in a study of CD8+ T cells in alopecia areata. Treatment in this sample: oral pan-JAK inhibitor, 5-10 mg twice daily. Sequencing relied on a cDNA template that was reverse transcribed from extracted RNA. This table comes from immunoSEQ multiplex PCR, and its TCRdb copy is limited to in-frame clones, with some not included. The sample has 120,000 or so clones, 61% seen once; the top ten hold 4.5% to 6%. The sample was CD4+ T cells sorted from blood, taken at week 4, from a patient treated with tofacitinib. All receptors come from a human donor with alopecia areata.

The chain joins TRBV5-6 to TRBJ2-5; the match to TRBD1 covers 7 bases. CDR3 length: 14 residues. Losses at the gene ends were 4 bases for V and 3 bases for J; bases not matched to a gene: 6. Germline V CDR1 and CDR2: SGHDT, YYEEEE. The CDR3 sequence is CASSDTGTEETQYF. DNA for the CDR3: TGTGCCAGCAGCGATACCGGGACAGAAGAGACCCAGTACTTC.

The CDR3 reads CASSPRALPLHF. The CDR3 DNA follows: TGTGCCAGCAGTCCCCGGGCCTTACCCCTCCACTTT. The V call is TRBV6-6, the J call TRBJ1-6; D gene uncertain. Germline CDR1 is MNHNY and CDR2 is SVGAGI (reference sequence). The CDR3 is 12 amino acids. Trimming took 5 bases from V and 12 from J, leaving 11 bases between them.

The chain has TRBV7-2 and TRBJ2-7, with 8 bases matching TRBD1. The CDR3 length is 13 residues. With V trimmed by 7 bases and J by 3 bases, 5 bases remained unmatched. CDR1 and CDR2 from the germline V gene are SGHTA and FQGNSA. The CDR3 sequence is CASTQGAHYEQYF. The CDR3 DNA reads TGTGCCAGCACCCAGGGGGCGCACTACGAGCAGTACTTC.

This clone showed up just a few times. The V gene is TRBV7-6, the J gene TRBJ2-5, with D perhaps TRBD1 (6 bases). CDR1 is SGHVS and CDR2 is FNYEAQ in the germline V gene. The CDR3 is 13 residues long. Trimming removed 6 bases from V and 0 bases from J, with 8 bases in between. DNA for the CDR3: TGTGCCAGCAGGGGGGCAGACCAAGAGACCCAGTACTTC. It is translated as CASRGADQETQYF.

The V gene is TRBV30, the J gene TRBJ1-2; D gene uncertain. This CDR3 region has 11 residues. CDR1 GTSNPN and CDR2 SVGIG come from the germline V gene (reference sequence). V dropped 1 base and J dropped 7 bases, with 7 bases sitting between them. The CDR3 DNA reads as TGTGCCTGGAGTGAGGGATCTGGCTACACCTTC. This translates into CAWSEGSGYTF.

V and J are TRBV6-6 and TRBJ2-5, with D maybe TRBD2 (5 bases). CDR1 and CDR2 from the germline V gene are MNHNY and SVGAGI (reference sequence). V gave up 0 bases and J gave up 0 bases, with 5 bases separating them. The CDR3 runs 14 residues. CDR3 DNA sequence: TGTGCCAGCAGTTACTCTAGCGACCAAGAGACCCAGTACTTC. Its translation is CASSYSSDQETQYF.

The chain combines TRBV11-2 with TRBJ2-7; 7 bases are shared with TRBD2. J gave up 3 bases and V 3 bases, and 5 bases lay outside the gene matches. The CDR3 is 14 residues long. Germline V gene sequence: CDR1 SGHAT, CDR2 FQNNGV. The CDR3 reads CASSLEGGRYEQYF. The CDR3 region has the DNA TGTGCCAGCAGCTTGGAGGGAGGGCGCTACGAGCAGTACTTC.

This clone turned up a few times. The chain has TRBV29-1 and TRBJ2-7, with 9 nucleotides matching TRBD1. The CDR3 spans 13 residues. V was clipped by 7 bases and J by 0 bases; unmatched bases: 4. Germline CDR1 is SQVTM and CDR2 is ANQGSEA. The DNA for the CDR3 is TGCAGCGCTGGGACAGGGAGCTCCTACGAGCAGTACTTC. Translation: CSAGTGSSYEQYF.

The chain combines TRBV29-1 with TRBJ2-2; D assignment may be TRBD1 or TRBD2 (5 bases each). The CDR3 sequence is 15 residues long. Trimming pared 0 bases from V and 4 bases from J, leaving 12 bases between. Germline V gene lookup returns CDR1 SQVTM and CDR2 ANQGSEA. CDR3 region: CSVEDIQGATGELFF. The CDR3 nucleotides read TGCAGCGTTGAAGATATCCAGGGAGCCACCGGGGAGCTGTTTTTT.

This clone showed up just a few times. V and J are TRBV4-1 and TRBJ2-2, with 10 bases identical to TRBD2. The CDR3 loop spans 18 amino acids. Trimming removed 4 bases from V and 4 bases from J; junction bases left unmatched: 12. The germline V gene has CDR1 MGHRA and CDR2 YSYEKL. CDR3 in DNA: TGCGCCAGCAGCCTCAAGCCGCTAGCGGGAGAGTCCACCGGGGAGCTGTTTTTT. Protein product: CASSLKPLAGESTGELFF.